Listed below are T cell receptor beta chains from one sample, sequenced in a study of blood T cell repertoires in COVID-19. Profiling relied on immunoSEQ multiplex PCR, and the TCRdb table lists in-frame clones only, not all of them. The data hold roughly 280,000 clones, with roughly 86% observed a single time. Material for sequencing was peripheral blood. These TCRs come from a man aged 35 to 55 with active or convalescent COVID-19. The CDR3 runs from the conserved cysteine through the conserved F or W. A D gene is named only where the DNA matches it firmly. Not all rows give a size; the values are once, few, many and, for expanded clones, a class.

J gene,clone size,D gene,V gene,CDR3 length,CDR3 protein,CDR3 DNA
TRBJ1-2,NA,TRBD1,TRBV29-1,17,CSVRPTGTGSPRDGYTF,TGCAGCGTCAGACCTACCGGGACAGGGTCCCCAAGAGATGGCTACACCTTC
TRBJ2-3,NA,TRBD2,TRBV7-3,15,CASSPLAGVTDTQYF,TGTGCCAGCAGCCCCTTAGCGGGAGTAACAGATACGCAGTATTTT
TRBJ1-6,NA,NA,TRBV7-9,13,CASSLTQNSPLHF,TGTGCCAGCAGCTTAACTCAAAATTCACCCCTCCACTTT
TRBJ1-2,NA,TRBD1,TRBV30,15,CAWSIEWQGAGGYTF,TGTGCCTGGAGTATAGAGTGGCAGGGGGCAGGGGGCTACACCTTC
TRBJ1-1,NA,TRBD1,TRBV19,12,CASRQGFAEAFF,TGTGCCAGCAGACAGGGATTTGCTGAAGCTTTCTTT
TRBJ2-1,NA,TRBD2,TRBV7-3,17,CASSLGTSGSLVTEQFF,TGTGCCAGCAGCTTAGGGACTAGCGGGAGTTTGGTCACTGAGCAGTTCTTC
TRBJ1-2,NA,TRBD1,TRBV18,14,CASSQGQESYGYTF,TGTGCCAGCTCACAGGGACAGGAGAGCTATGGCTACACCTTC
TRBJ1-2,NA,NA,TRBV27,15,CASSQGRGGHESYTF,TGTGCCAGCAGTCAAGGGCGGGGTGGACACGAGAGCTACACCTTC
TRBJ1-5,NA,NA,TRBV7-9,16,CASADSVLGKNQPQHF,TGTGCCAGCGCAGACAGCGTATTGGGGAAAAATCAGCCCCAGCATTTT
TRBJ1-3,NA,NA,TRBV5-6,14,CASSSGGPGNTIYF,TGTGCCAGCAGCTCGGGGGGACCTGGAAACACCATATATTTT
TRBJ1-5,NA,NA,TRBV9,15,CASSADSAHGQPQHF,TGTGCCAGCAGCGCGGACAGCGCGCATGGTCAGCCCCAGCATTTT
TRBJ2-1,once,TRBD2,TRBV9,13,CASSVGTSDEQFF,TGTGCCAGCAGCGTAGGGACTAGCGATGAGCAGTTCTTC
TRBJ2-7,NA,TRBD1,TRBV30,14,CAWRARDRSYEQYF,TGTGCCTGGAGAGCGCGGGACAGGTCCTACGAGCAGTACTTC
TRBJ1-5,NA,TRBD1,TRBV3-1/TRBV3-2,15,CASSPRTGANQPQHF,TGTGCCAGCAGCCCGCGGACAGGGGCCAATCAGCCCCAGCATTTT
TRBJ2-3,few,TRBD1,TRBV5-4,13,CASSPQGSDTQYF,TGTGCCAGCAGTCCACAGGGGTCAGATACGCAGTATTTT
TRBJ2-7,NA,TRBD2,TRBV7-3,13,CASSSSGGGEQYF,TGTGCCAGCAGCTCGAGCGGGGGTGGCGAGCAGTACTTC
TRBJ2-2,NA,NA,TRBV19,13,CASSPHRAGELFF,TGTGCCAGTAGTCCCCACAGGGCCGGGGAGCTGTTTTTT
TRBJ2-2,NA,NA,TRBV11-1,15,CASSPGHTNTGELFF,TGTGCCAGCAGTCCCGGACACACGAACACCGGGGAGCTGTTTTTT
TRBJ2-6,NA,TRBD1,TRBV27,18,CASSLPGQGGSGANVLTF,TGTGCCAGCAGTTTGCCGGGACAGGGAGGATCTGGGGCCAACGTCCTGACTTTC
TRBJ1-4,NA,NA,TRBV5-6,15,CASSFRGSSSEKLFF,TGTGCCAGCAGCTTTAGGGGGAGCTCGAGTGAAAAACTGTTTTTT
TRBJ2-1,NA,TRBD2,TRBV5-1,18,CASSTPLAGGPTYNEQFF,TGCGCCAGCAGCACCCCTCTAGCGGGAGGGCCGACCTACAATGAGCAGTTCTTC
TRBJ2-2,once,TRBD2,TRBV9,14,CASSATSGTGELFF,TGTGCCAGCAGCGCGACTAGCGGGACCGGGGAGCTGTTTTTT
TRBJ2-7,NA,NA,TRBV9,15,CASSVAPGSAYEQYF,TGTGCCAGCAGCGTAGCACCAGGATCAGCCTACGAGCAGTACTTC
TRBJ1-1,NA,NA,TRBV3-1/TRBV3-2,15,CASSQDYPGTSEAFF,TGTGCCAGCAGCCAAGATTACCCGGGAACCTCTGAAGCTTTCTTT
TRBJ1-2,NA,TRBD1,TRBV7-9,13,CASSPDRGNGYTF,TGTGCCAGCAGCCCGGACAGGGGGAATGGCTACACCTTC
TRBJ1-5,NA,NA,TRBV19,12,CASSYGNQPQHF,TGTGCCAGTAGTTACGGGAATCAGCCCCAGCATTTT
TRBJ2-3,NA,NA,TRBV14,15,CASRPTGLGTDTQYF,TGTGCCAGCAGACCAACAGGGCTGGGCACAGATACGCAGTATTTT